This T cell receptor (beta chain) is drawn from a study of metastatic and nonmetastatic thyroid tumors. TCRdb re-called the PCR reads through MiXCR. The repertoire includes 5,500 to 6,500 clones, about 32% of them detected once, and about two fifths sits in the top ten. This clone has a handful of counts. Its antigen is unknown. Study results and limitations: Malignant tumors reportedly showed significantly higher TCR beta diversity than benign nodules in both blood and tumor.

No treatment had been given to any patient before thyroid surgery. Source material: adjacent normal tissue. The sequence came from a male donor with papillary thyroid cancer or a benign thyroid nodule (not recorded which). Some clones in this sample may be carry-over from other donors' samples.

The CDR3 spells CASSPNGFGYTF. The CDR3 coding sequence is TGTGCCAGCAGTCCGAACGGGTTTGGCTACACCTTC. This chain links TRBV27 with TRBJ1-2, with D unresolved. The length of the CDR3 is 12 residues. The germline V gene has CDR1 MNHEY and CDR2 SMNVEV (reference sequence). Trimming took 5 bases from V and 7 from J, leaving 11 bases between them.